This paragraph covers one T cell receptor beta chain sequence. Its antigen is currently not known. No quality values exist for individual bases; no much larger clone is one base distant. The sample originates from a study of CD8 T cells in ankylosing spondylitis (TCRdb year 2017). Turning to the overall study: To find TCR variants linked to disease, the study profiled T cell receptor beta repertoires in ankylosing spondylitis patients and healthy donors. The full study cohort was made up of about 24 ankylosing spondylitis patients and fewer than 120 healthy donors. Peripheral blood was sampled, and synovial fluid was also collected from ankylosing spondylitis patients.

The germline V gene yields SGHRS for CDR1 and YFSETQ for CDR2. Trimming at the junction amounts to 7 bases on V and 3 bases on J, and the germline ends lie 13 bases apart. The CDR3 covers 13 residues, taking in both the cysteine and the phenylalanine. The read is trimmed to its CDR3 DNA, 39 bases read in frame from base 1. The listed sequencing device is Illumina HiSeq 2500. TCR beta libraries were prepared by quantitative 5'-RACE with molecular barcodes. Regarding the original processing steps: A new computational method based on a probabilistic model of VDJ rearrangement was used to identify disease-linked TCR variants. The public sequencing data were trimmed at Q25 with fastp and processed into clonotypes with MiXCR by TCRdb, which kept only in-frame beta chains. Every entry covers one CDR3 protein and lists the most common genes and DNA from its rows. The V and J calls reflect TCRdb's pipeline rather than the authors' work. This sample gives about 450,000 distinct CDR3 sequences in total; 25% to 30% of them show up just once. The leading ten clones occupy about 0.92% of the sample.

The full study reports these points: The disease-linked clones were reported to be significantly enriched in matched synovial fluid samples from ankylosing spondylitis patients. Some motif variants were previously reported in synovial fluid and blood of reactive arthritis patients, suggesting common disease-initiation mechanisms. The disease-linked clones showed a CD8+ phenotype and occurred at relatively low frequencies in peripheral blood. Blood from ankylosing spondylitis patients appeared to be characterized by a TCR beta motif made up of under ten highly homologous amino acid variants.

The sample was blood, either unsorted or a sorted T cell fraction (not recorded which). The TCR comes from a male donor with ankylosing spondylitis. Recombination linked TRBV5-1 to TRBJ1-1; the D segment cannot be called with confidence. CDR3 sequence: CASDYDGDTEAFF. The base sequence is TGCGCCAGCGATTATGACGGGGACACTGAAGCTTTCTTT.